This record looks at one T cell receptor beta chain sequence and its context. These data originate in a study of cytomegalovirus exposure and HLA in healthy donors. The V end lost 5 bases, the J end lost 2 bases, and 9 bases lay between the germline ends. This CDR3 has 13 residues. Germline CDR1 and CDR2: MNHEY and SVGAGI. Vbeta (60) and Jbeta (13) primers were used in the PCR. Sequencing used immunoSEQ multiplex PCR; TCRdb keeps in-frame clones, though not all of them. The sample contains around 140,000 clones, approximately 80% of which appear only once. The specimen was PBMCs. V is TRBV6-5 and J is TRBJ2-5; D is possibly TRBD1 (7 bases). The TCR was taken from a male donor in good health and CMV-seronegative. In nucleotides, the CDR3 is TGTGCCAGCAGTGCGGGACAGCAAGAGACCCAGTACTTC. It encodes CASSAGQQETQYF.